Detailed here is one T cell receptor beta chain. Its antigen remains undetermined. Base qualities are not at hand, and no much larger clone is one base apart. One collaborating source in Seattle enrolled patients while the patients were actively infected and followed the patients over time throughout the course of disease. Each collaborating institution followed its own protocols to collect whole blood in K2EDTA tubes. For TCRbeta analysis, collaborator samples were shipped as frozen whole blood, as isolated PBMCs, or as DNA extracted from either sample type. These data are taken from a study of blood T cell repertoires in COVID-19 (dated by TCRdb to 2018 to 2021). With respect to the entire study: The collaborator samples originated in the United States, Italy and Spain and spanned the acute and convalescent phases of COVID-19. The material from the prospective study consisted of cDNA or gDNA derived from T cells, B-cell-depleted T cells, or PBMCs. Deeply sampled blood TCRbeta repertoires from subjects exposed to, actively infected with, or recovered from COVID-19 were included in the dataset. A freely available public database, intended as a resource for researchers studying the immune response to SARS-CoV-2, is where the repertoires were released. Samples came from the ongoing ImmuneRACE study (first 160 participants) plus 1,254 subjects from 6 global collaborators. Nearly every sample came with metadata listing a de-identified subject ID, COVID-19 status, age in years and sex. HLA class I and class II types, where available, came from metadata supplied by the sample provider rather than from assay-based typing. Beyond this particular receptor, the publication reports: Clinical and demographic metadata were provided uncurated, with the amount varying by source and participant.

TCRbeta CDR3 regions were amplified from genomic DNA by means of the immunoSEQ Assay, a bias-controlled multiplex PCR. The paper's processing steps were these. The number of nucleated cells in each sample was estimated by amplification of reference gene primers within the assay. To quantify the absolute abundance of each unique TCRbeta CDR3 rearrangement, sequence reads were collapsed and filtered. For each sample, productive Simpson clonality was calculated as the square root of Simpson's diversity index across productive rearrangements. The table comes from immuneACCESS by way of TCRdb, which keeps in-frame sequences with V and J called. Part of the clones is missing from these tables; in studies checked, under half for an unresolved V gene and the rest for unknown reasons. V and J calls plus clone size are reproduced from that table; the DNA served to infer D and trimming. The sample has roughly 250,000 clones on record, around 90% of them singletons. The ten largest clonotypes hold 2.5% to 3% of the sample.

The germline V gene specifies SQVTM as CDR1 and ANQGSEA as CDR2. The CDR3 contains 10 residues, cysteine and phenylalanine counted. Just the 30-base CDR3 DNA is kept, in frame starting at base 1. V is shortened by 7 bases, J by 2 bases, and the region joining them spans 4 bases. The TCR comes from a person between 18 and 35 years old with COVID-19, enrolled during active disease. The sequenced sample was peripheral blood. Recombination linked TRBV29-1 to TRBJ2-3; no D gene is confidently identified. The CDR3 protein is CSAYTDTQYF. The DNA sequence is as follows: TGCAGCGCGTACACAGATACGCAGTATTTT.